The rows below give T cell receptor beta chains drawn from one sample of a study of shared clonotypes between healthy human individuals. Generated by immunoSEQ multiplex PCR, the TCRdb table keeps only in-frame clones and is missing some. Of more than 2,000,000 clones listed, roughly 93% are singletons. The material sequenced was naive CD4+ T cells from PBMCs. These receptor sequences come from a man aged 18 to 30 in good health. Some clones in this sample may be carry-over from other donors' samples. Both conserved end residues are part of each CDR3. The D gene is left open where the match is weak. Clone sizes are given selectively: once, few, many, or a class where the clone is expanded.

v_call: TRBV7-7; clone_size: NA; j_call: TRBJ2-7; cdr3_length: 13; d_call: NA; cdr3_aa: CASSLQEGHEQYF; cdr3_nt: TGTGCCAGCAGCTTACAAGAGGGCCACGAGCAGTACTTC
v_call: TRBV9; clone_size: NA; j_call: TRBJ1-4; cdr3_length: 15; d_call: NA; cdr3_aa: CASSATRGTNEKLFF; cdr3_nt: TGTGCCAGCAGCGCAACGAGGGGCACTAATGAAAAACTGTTTTTT
v_call: TRBV28; clone_size: NA; j_call: TRBJ1-2; cdr3_length: 15; d_call: TRBD1; cdr3_aa: CASRSSGTGNYGYTF; cdr3_nt: TGTGCCAGCAGGTCCTCCGGGACAGGGAACTATGGCTACACCTTC
v_call: TRBV5-4; clone_size: few; j_call: TRBJ2-2; cdr3_length: 12; d_call: NA; cdr3_aa: CASSSGTGELFF; cdr3_nt: TGTGCCAGCAGTTCGGGCACCGGGGAGCTGTTTTTT
v_call: TRBV28; clone_size: NA; j_call: TRBJ2-2; cdr3_length: 14; d_call: NA; cdr3_aa: CASRQDGNTGELFF; cdr3_nt: TGTGCCAGCAGGCAGGATGGGAACACCGGGGAGCTGTTTTTT
v_call: TRBV6-6; clone_size: NA; j_call: TRBJ2-7; cdr3_length: 15; d_call: NA; cdr3_aa: CASSSGIRTRYEQYF; cdr3_nt: TGTGCCAGCAGTTCCGGGATCCGAACTCGATACGAGCAGTACTTC
v_call: TRBV6-5; clone_size: NA; j_call: TRBJ2-3; cdr3_length: 16; d_call: NA; cdr3_aa: CASSYSTSLSTDTQYF; cdr3_nt: TGTGCCAGCAGTTACTCGACATCCTTGAGCACAGATACGCAGTATTTT
v_call: TRBV19; clone_size: once; j_call: TRBJ1-3; cdr3_length: 12; d_call: NA; cdr3_aa: CASNAGPNTIYF; cdr3_nt: TGTGCCAGTAATGCCGGGCCAAACACCATATATTTT
v_call: TRBV19; clone_size: NA; j_call: TRBJ1-1; cdr3_length: 15; d_call: NA; cdr3_aa: CASSIPGAGITEAFF; cdr3_nt: TGTGCCAGTAGTATCCCCGGGGCTGGAATCACTGAAGCTTTCTTT
v_call: TRBV28; clone_size: NA; j_call: TRBJ1-4; cdr3_length: 15; d_call: TRBD1; cdr3_aa: CASSLPGQGIEKLFF; cdr3_nt: TGTGCCAGCAGCTTACCGGGACAGGGGATTGAAAAACTGTTTTTT
v_call: TRBV5-1; clone_size: NA; j_call: TRBJ2-7; cdr3_length: 15; d_call: NA; cdr3_aa: CASSLGLGEIYEQYF; cdr3_nt: TGCGCCAGCAGCTTGGGACTAGGGGAGATCTACGAGCAGTACTTC
v_call: TRBV10-3; clone_size: NA; j_call: TRBJ2-5; cdr3_length: 15; d_call: TRBD2; cdr3_aa: CAISDTTSAQETQYF; cdr3_nt: TGTGCCATCAGTGACACGACTAGCGCACAAGAGACCCAGTACTTC
v_call: TRBV30; clone_size: few; j_call: TRBJ1-2; cdr3_length: 14; d_call: NA; cdr3_aa: CAWSVTGHSYGYTF; cdr3_nt: TGTGCCTGGAGTGTTACGGGGCACAGCTATGGCTACACCTTC
v_call: TRBV5-4; clone_size: NA; j_call: TRBJ2-6; cdr3_length: 17; d_call: TRBD2; cdr3_aa: CASSLAGRGVGANVLTF; cdr3_nt: TGTGCCAGCAGCTTGGCAGGTCGGGGGGTAGGGGCCAACGTCCTGACTTTC
v_call: TRBV7-9; clone_size: NA; j_call: TRBJ2-7; cdr3_length: 12; d_call: NA; cdr3_aa: CASSIGNTEQYF; cdr3_nt: TGTGCCAGCAGCATTGGGAATACGGAGCAGTACTTC
v_call: TRBV29-1; clone_size: NA; j_call: TRBJ1-1; cdr3_length: 14; d_call: NA; cdr3_aa: CSVHDTDSDTEAFF; cdr3_nt: TGCAGCGTTCACGATACCGACAGCGACACTGAAGCTTTCTTT
v_call: TRBV5-1; clone_size: NA; j_call: TRBJ2-2; cdr3_length: 15; d_call: NA; cdr3_aa: CASSLSGQPTGELFF; cdr3_nt: TGCGCCAGCAGCTTGTCCGGACAACCCACCGGGGAGCTGTTTTTT
v_call: TRBV11-2; clone_size: NA; j_call: TRBJ2-3; cdr3_length: 15; d_call: NA; cdr3_aa: CASSLDGGKSDTQYF; cdr3_nt: TGTGCCAGCAGCTTAGATGGCGGGAAGTCAGATACGCAGTATTTT
v_call: TRBV5-4; clone_size: NA; j_call: TRBJ1-1; cdr3_length: 15; d_call: NA; cdr3_aa: CASSASTYGNTEAFF; cdr3_nt: TGTGCCAGCAGCGCGAGCACCTATGGAAACACTGAAGCTTTCTTT
v_call: TRBV2; clone_size: NA; j_call: TRBJ2-1; cdr3_length: 13; d_call: NA; cdr3_aa: CASSPQGYNEQFF; cdr3_nt: TGTGCCAGCAGTCCCCAGGGGTACAATGAGCAGTTCTTC
v_call: TRBV18; clone_size: NA; j_call: TRBJ2-6; cdr3_length: 17; d_call: NA; cdr3_aa: CASFEMIGASGANVLTF; cdr3_nt: TGTGCCAGCTTTGAAATGATAGGGGCCTCTGGGGCCAACGTCCTGACTTTC
v_call: TRBV4-1; clone_size: NA; j_call: TRBJ2-7; cdr3_length: 15; d_call: TRBD2; cdr3_aa: CASSQVVGGPGEQYF; cdr3_nt: TGCGCCAGCAGCCAAGTTGTGGGAGGGCCGGGGGAGCAGTACTTC
v_call: TRBV5-1; clone_size: NA; j_call: TRBJ1-5; cdr3_length: 16; d_call: NA; cdr3_aa: CASSLEASPNDQPQHF; cdr3_nt: TGCGCCAGCAGCTTGGAGGCCAGCCCGAACGATCAGCCCCAGCATTTT
v_call: TRBV7-9; clone_size: few; j_call: TRBJ2-2; cdr3_length: 15; d_call: TRBD2; cdr3_aa: CASSRTSGRTGELFF; cdr3_nt: TGTGCCAGCAGCCGGACTAGCGGGAGGACCGGGGAGCTGTTTTTT
v_call: TRBV15; clone_size: NA; j_call: TRBJ2-7; cdr3_length: 14; d_call: NA; cdr3_aa: CATSIPGQSYEQYF; cdr3_nt: TGTGCCACCAGCATACCGGGACAATCCTACGAGCAGTACTTC
v_call: TRBV15; clone_size: NA; j_call: TRBJ2-3; cdr3_length: 16; d_call: NA; cdr3_aa: CATSRDGAGGTDTQYF; cdr3_nt: TGTGCCACCAGCAGAGACGGCGCCGGCGGCACAGATACGCAGTATTTT
v_call: TRBV6-6; clone_size: NA; j_call: TRBJ1-5; cdr3_length: 14; d_call: NA; cdr3_aa: CASSYPAKGQPQHF; cdr3_nt: TGTGCCAGCAGTTACCCAGCCAAGGGTCAGCCCCAGCATTTT
v_call: TRBV27; clone_size: NA; j_call: TRBJ2-1; cdr3_length: 18; d_call: TRBD2; cdr3_aa: CASSLTRIASGRADEQFF; cdr3_nt: TGTGCCAGCAGTTTAACTAGAATCGCTAGCGGGAGGGCCGATGAGCAGTTCTTC
v_call: TRBV28; clone_size: NA; j_call: TRBJ2-3; cdr3_length: 17; d_call: NA; cdr3_aa: CASSLLAGTEVTDTQYF; cdr3_nt: TGTGCCAGCAGTTTATTGGCCGGGACCGAAGTCACAGATACGCAGTATTTT
v_call: TRBV11-2; clone_size: NA; j_call: TRBJ1-3; cdr3_length: 16; d_call: NA; cdr3_aa: CASSRRYRSSSDTIYF; cdr3_nt: TGTGCCAGCAGTCGAAGGTACAGGTCGTCTTCGGACACCATATATTTT
v_call: TRBV7-2; clone_size: NA; j_call: TRBJ2-5; cdr3_length: 16; d_call: TRBD1; cdr3_aa: CASSLLGQGTGETQYF; cdr3_nt: TGTGCCAGCAGCTTACTGGGACAGGGGACGGGAGAGACCCAGTACTTC
v_call: TRBV2; clone_size: NA; j_call: TRBJ2-3; cdr3_length: 16; d_call: TRBD2; cdr3_aa: CASSGHSGKGTDTQYF; cdr3_nt: TGTGCCAGCAGTGGACATAGCGGGAAGGGCACAGATACGCAGTATTTT
v_call: TRBV5-6; clone_size: NA; j_call: TRBJ2-1; cdr3_length: 15; d_call: NA; cdr3_aa: CASSWRTASYNEQFF; cdr3_nt: TGTGCCAGCAGCTGGAGGACAGCGAGCTACAATGAGCAGTTCTTC
v_call: TRBV2; clone_size: NA; j_call: TRBJ1-2; cdr3_length: 17; d_call: NA; cdr3_aa: CASHNLRAGERNYGYTF; cdr3_nt: TGTGCCAGCCACAACTTAAGGGCAGGGGAACGAAACTATGGCTACACCTTC
v_call: TRBV4-2; clone_size: NA; j_call: TRBJ1-4; cdr3_length: 16; d_call: NA; cdr3_aa: CASSQEGFATNEKLFF; cdr3_nt: TGTGCCAGCAGCCAAGAGGGGTTCGCAACTAATGAAAAACTGTTTTTT
v_call: TRBV28; clone_size: NA; j_call: TRBJ2-3; cdr3_length: 16; d_call: NA; cdr3_aa: CASSGGTPHRTDTQYF; cdr3_nt: TGTGCCAGCAGTGGCGGGACACCTCACCGCACAGATACGCAGTATTTT
v_call: TRBV2; clone_size: few; j_call: TRBJ1-5; cdr3_length: 15; d_call: TRBD1; cdr3_aa: CASRGQGLSNQPQHF; cdr3_nt: TGTGCCAGCAGGGGACAGGGGCTGAGCAATCAGCCCCAGCATTTT
v_call: TRBV5-1; clone_size: NA; j_call: TRBJ2-1; cdr3_length: 13; d_call: NA; cdr3_aa: CASSIGAENEQFF; cdr3_nt: TGCGCCAGCAGTATAGGAGCGGAGAATGAGCAGTTCTTC
v_call: TRBV28; clone_size: NA; j_call: TRBJ2-7; cdr3_length: 13; d_call: TRBD2; cdr3_aa: CASSIIAGDEQYF; cdr3_nt: TGTGCCAGCAGTATCATAGCGGGAGATGAGCAGTACTTC
v_call: TRBV30; clone_size: NA; j_call: TRBJ1-4; cdr3_length: 11; d_call: NA; cdr3_aa: CAWSVREKLFF; cdr3_nt: TGTGCCTGGAGTGTCCGGGAAAAACTGTTTTTT
v_call: TRBV25-1; clone_size: NA; j_call: TRBJ2-5; cdr3_length: 13; d_call: NA; cdr3_aa: CASSTGARETQYF; cdr3_nt: TGTGCCAGCAGTACTGGGGCGCGAGAGACCCAGTACTTC
v_call: TRBV10-2; clone_size: NA; j_call: TRBJ1-1; cdr3_length: 15; d_call: TRBD1; cdr3_aa: CASSDPPRGGTEAFF; cdr3_nt: TGCGCCAGCAGTGACCCCCCCAGGGGGGGCACTGAAGCTTTCTTT
v_call: TRBV11-2; clone_size: NA; j_call: TRBJ2-1; cdr3_length: 13; d_call: NA; cdr3_aa: CASSLVRVGEQFF; cdr3_nt: TGTGCCAGCAGCTTAGTTCGGGTTGGTGAGCAGTTCTTC
v_call: TRBV19; clone_size: once; j_call: TRBJ1-2; cdr3_length: 16; d_call: NA; cdr3_aa: CASSPPGWRGGNGYTF; cdr3_nt: TGTGCCAGTAGTCCACCCGGATGGAGGGGAGGTAATGGCTACACCTTC
v_call: TRBV29-1; clone_size: NA; j_call: TRBJ1-1; cdr3_length: 14; d_call: NA; cdr3_aa: CSVEGRAMNTEAFF; cdr3_nt: TGCAGCGTTGAGGGCAGGGCCATGAACACTGAAGCTTTCTTT
v_call: TRBV6-5; clone_size: NA; j_call: TRBJ2-5; cdr3_length: 15; d_call: TRBD1; cdr3_aa: CASSYGTGFVQTQYF; cdr3_nt: TGTGCCAGCAGTTACGGGACAGGGTTTGTGCAGACCCAGTACTTC